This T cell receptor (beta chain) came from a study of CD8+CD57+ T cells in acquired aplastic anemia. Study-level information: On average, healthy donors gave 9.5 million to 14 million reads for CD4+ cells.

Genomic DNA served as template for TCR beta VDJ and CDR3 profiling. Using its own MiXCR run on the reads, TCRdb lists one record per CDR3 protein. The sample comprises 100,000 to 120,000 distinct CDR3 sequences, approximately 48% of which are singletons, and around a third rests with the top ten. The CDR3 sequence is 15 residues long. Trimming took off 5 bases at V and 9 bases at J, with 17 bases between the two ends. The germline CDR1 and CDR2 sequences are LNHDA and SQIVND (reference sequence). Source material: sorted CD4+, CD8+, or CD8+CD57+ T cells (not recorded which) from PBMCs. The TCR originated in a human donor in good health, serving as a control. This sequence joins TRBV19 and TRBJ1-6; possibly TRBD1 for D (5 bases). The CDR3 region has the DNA TGTGCCAGTAGTTCAGACGGGGCCTCTCTTTCACCCCTCCACTTT. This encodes CASSSDGASLSPLHF.